The next 12 T cell receptor beta chains were all read from a single sample in a study of blood T cell repertoires in COVID-19. Some clones are missing from TCRdb's copy, which holds only in-frame ones; the method was immunoSEQ multiplex PCR. The sample has about 240,000 clones, approximately 78% seen once. The sequenced material came from peripheral blood. These receptors were collected from a woman in her sixties or seventies with active or convalescent COVID-19.

V usage is TRBV20-1 and J usage is TRBJ2-1; no firm D call. CDR3 length equals 11 residues. Germline V gives CDR1 DFQATT, CDR2 SNEGSKA (reference sequence). Trimming removed 4 bases from V and 3 bases from J, with 4 bases in between. CDR3 bases: TGCAGTGCTAATAGCTACAATGAGCAGTTCTTC. Its translation is CSANSYNEQFF.

This chain's CDR3 is CASSLAAQGVGETQYF. CDR3 sequence (DNA): TGTGCCAGCAGCTTAGCGGCTCAGGGGGTGGGCGAGACCCAGTACTTC. This sequence joins TRBV7-2 and TRBJ2-5; 7 bases match TRBD1. CDR1 is SGHTA, CDR2 FQGNSA, per germline. J was trimmed by 5 bases and V by 0 bases; bases with no gene match: 9. This CDR3 is built from 16 residues.

This chain uses TRBV29-1 with TRBJ1-3, with 7 bases that match TRBD1. There are 15 residues in the CDR3. V trimming: 6 bases; J trimming: 0 bases; junction bases outside the gene matches: 8. The germline gives CDR1 SQVTM, CDR2 ANQGSEA. The DNA for the CDR3 is TGCAGCGTATCGACAGGGTCGAGCTCTGGAAACACCATATATTTT. As protein: CSVSTGSSSGNTIYF. Together with reference TRBV29-1 and TRBJ1-3, the CDR3 gives the full variable domain: SAVISQKPSRDICQRGTSLTIQCQVDSQVTMMFWYRQQPGQSLTLIATANQGSEATYESGFVIDKFPISRPNLTFSTLTVSNMSPEDSSIYLCSVSTGSSSGNTIYFGEGSWLTVV.

The chain links TRBV27 to TRBJ1-5, with 8 bases lining up with TRBD1. In germline, CDR1 is MNHEY, CDR2 SMNVEV (reference sequence). The J segment lost 6 bases and the V segment lost 5 bases, leaving 6 bases of the junction unmatched. The CDR3 extends over 14 amino acids. CDR3 DNA: TGTGCCAGCAGTAACCGGGACAGGAGTCAGCCCCAGCATTTT. This encodes CASSNRDRSQPQHF.

The CDR3 region has the DNA TGTGCCACCAGTGACTACGGACAGGGGGTCCTTTATGGCTACACCTTC. Its protein is CATSDYGQGVLYGYTF. This rearrangement joins TRBV24-1 to TRBJ1-2; 10 bases map to TRBD1. From germline, CDR1 is KGHDR and CDR2 SFDVKD. This CDR3 comprises 16 residues. The ends lost 4 bases at V and 5 bases at J; junction bases unmatched: 9.

A few counts support this clone. The chain has TRBV7-9 and TRBJ1-6; no definite D call. This CDR3 has 15 residues. Germline V gene lookup returns CDR1 SEHNR and CDR2 FQNEAQ (reference sequence). The V end lost 4 bases, the J end lost 5 bases, and 12 bases lay between the germline ends. The DNA of the CDR3 is TGTGCCAGCAGCTCCCCACGAGCCAATAATTCACCCCTCCACTTT. It encodes CASSSPRANNSPLHF. The entire variable domain, with the rest obtained from reference TRBV7-9 and TRBJ1-6, is as follows: DTGVSQNPRHKITKRGQNVTFRCDPISEHNRLYWYRQTLGQGPEFLTYFQNEAQLEKSRLLSDRFSAERPKGSFSTLEIQRTEQGDSAMYLCASSSPRANNSPLHFGNGTRLTVT.

CDR3 DNA: TGTGCCAGCAGTCCCCTCGGGGGGGGCCGGTACGAGCAGTACTTC. Translated: CASSPLGGGRYEQYF. The gene calls are TRBV27 and TRBJ2-7, with 8 bases matching TRBD2. The V and J ends lost 5 bases and 4 bases, in that order; junction bases with no gene match: 10. CDR3 size: 15 residues. Germline CDR1 is MNHEY and CDR2 is SMNVEV (reference sequence).

The chain links TRBV7-3 to TRBJ2-3; D not resolved. Trimming pared 1 base from V and 4 bases from J, leaving 15 bases between. The CDR3 totals 16 residues. Germline lookup yields CDR1 SGHTA and CDR2 FQGTGA. Here the CDR3 DNA reads TGTGCCAGCAGCTTAAGAGAACCCGGGTCGGCAGATACGCAGTATTTT. Its protein is CASSLREPGSADTQYF.

The J gene is TRBJ2-7, the V gene TRBV19; D perhaps matches TRBD1 (7 bases). Germline V gene data show CDR1 as LNHDA and CDR2 as SQIVND (reference sequence). The V and J ends lost 7 bases and 4 bases respectively, with 14 bases between them. This CDR3 has 13 amino acids. CDR3 amino acids: CASNTQGGYEQYF. CDR3 nucleotide sequence: TGTGCCAGTAATACCCAGGGGGGTTACGAGCAGTACTTC.

The J gene is TRBJ2-7, the V gene TRBV5-1, with TRBD2 matching 7 bases. Germline CDR1 reads SGHRS; CDR2 reads YFSETQ. V trimming: 2 bases; J trimming: 4 bases; junction bases outside the gene matches: 6. This CDR3 has 14 residues. The CDR3 DNA follows: TGCGCCAGCAGCTTAGCTGGGGGGGAGTACGAGCAGTACTTC. The encoded protein is CASSLAGGEYEQYF.

The CDR3 loop is CAISESGQYEQYF. For the CDR3, the DNA is TGTGCCATCAGTGAGTCGGGGCAGTACGAGCAGTACTTC. The chain employs TRBV10-3 and TRBJ2-7; a weak D match, TRBD1 (5 bases). The germline CDR1 and CDR2 sequences are ENHRY and SYGVKD. V lost 0 bases and J 4 bases, leaving 7 bases between the germline ends. The CDR3 consists of 13 residues.

Here the CDR3 DNA reads TGTGCCAGCTCACCGGAACAGGGGAACAATCAGCCCCAGCATTTT. This encodes CASSPEQGNNQPQHF. The rearrangement uses TRBV18 and TRBJ1-5; TRBD1 agrees at 7 bases. V trimming: 3 bases; J trimming: 3 bases; junction bases outside the gene matches: 5. In germline, CDR1 is KGHSH, CDR2 LQKENI. This CDR3 is built from 15 residues.